The clone carrying this T cell receptor (beta chain) was found a few times. What it binds is not known. Time point denoted: cycle 4 day 1 (C4D1), after six to seven weeks of nivolumab. Every single patient, without exception, relapsed after autologous stem cell transplantation, and brentuximab vedotin exposure varied. Out of thawed PBMCs, magnetic negative selection purified CD4+ T cells. The record originates from a study of PD-1 blockade in classical Hodgkin lymphoma. Notes on the study in general: CD8+ TCR diversity did not rise significantly by C4D1, unlike CD4+.

Repertoires were generated with immunoSEQ multiplex PCR, while TCRdb's copy carries only in-frame clones and drops some. The sample lists 25,000 to 30,000 clones; approximately 79% were seen once. Germline V gives CDR1 SGHRS, CDR2 YFSETQ. Unmatched junction bases numbered 12, after V lost 4 bases and J lost 7 bases. The CDR3 is 16 amino acids. The sequences come from CD4+ T cells from blood, collected before the fourth cycle of nivolumab. The chain is built from TRBV5-1 and TRBJ2-2; TRBD1 aligns across 8 bases. The source is a human donor with classical Hodgkin lymphoma. This CDR3 reads CASSPIGQGPNGELFF. Here the CDR3 DNA reads TGCGCCAGCAGCCCTATTGGACAGGGCCCGAACGGGGAGCTGTTTTTT.